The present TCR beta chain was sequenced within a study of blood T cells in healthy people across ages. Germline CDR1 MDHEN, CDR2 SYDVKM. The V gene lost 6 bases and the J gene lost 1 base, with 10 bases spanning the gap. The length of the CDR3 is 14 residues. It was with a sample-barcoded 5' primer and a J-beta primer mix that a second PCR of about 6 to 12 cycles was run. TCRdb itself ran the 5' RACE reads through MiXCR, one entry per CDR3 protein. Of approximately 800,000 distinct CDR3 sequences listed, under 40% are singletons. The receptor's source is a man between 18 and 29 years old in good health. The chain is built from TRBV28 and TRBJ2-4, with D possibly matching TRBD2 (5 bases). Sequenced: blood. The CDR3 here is CASRATGAKNIQYF. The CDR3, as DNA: TGTGCCAGCAGAGCCACGGGGGCCAAAAACATTCAGTACTTC.